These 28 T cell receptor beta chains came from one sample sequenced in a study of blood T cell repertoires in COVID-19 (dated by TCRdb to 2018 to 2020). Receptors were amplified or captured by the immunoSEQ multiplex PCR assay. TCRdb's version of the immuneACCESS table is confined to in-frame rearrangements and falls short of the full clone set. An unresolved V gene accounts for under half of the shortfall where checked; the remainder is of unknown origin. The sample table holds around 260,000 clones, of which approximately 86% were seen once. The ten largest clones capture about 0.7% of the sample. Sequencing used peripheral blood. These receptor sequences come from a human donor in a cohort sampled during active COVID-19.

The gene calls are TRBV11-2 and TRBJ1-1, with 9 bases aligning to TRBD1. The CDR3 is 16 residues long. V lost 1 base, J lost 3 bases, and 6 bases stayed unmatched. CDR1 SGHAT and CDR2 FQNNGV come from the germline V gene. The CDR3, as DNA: TGTGCCAGCAGCTTAGGCGGGGGGACAGGGTACACTGAAGCTTTCTTT. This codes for CASSLGGGTGYTEAFF.

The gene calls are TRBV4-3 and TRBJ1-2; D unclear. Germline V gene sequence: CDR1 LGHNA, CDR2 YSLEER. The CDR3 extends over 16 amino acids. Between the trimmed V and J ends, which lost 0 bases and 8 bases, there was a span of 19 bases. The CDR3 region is CASSQDTSPREEGYTF. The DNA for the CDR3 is TGCGCCAGCAGCCAAGACACGTCCCCCCGTGAGGAGGGCTACACCTTC.

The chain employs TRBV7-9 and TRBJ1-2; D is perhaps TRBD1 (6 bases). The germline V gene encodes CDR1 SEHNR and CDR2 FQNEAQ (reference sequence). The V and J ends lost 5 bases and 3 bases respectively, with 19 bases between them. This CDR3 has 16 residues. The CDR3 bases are TGTGCCAGCAGCGCCTCAGACACAGGGTTCGACTATGGCTACACCTTC. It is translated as CASSASDTGFDYGYTF.

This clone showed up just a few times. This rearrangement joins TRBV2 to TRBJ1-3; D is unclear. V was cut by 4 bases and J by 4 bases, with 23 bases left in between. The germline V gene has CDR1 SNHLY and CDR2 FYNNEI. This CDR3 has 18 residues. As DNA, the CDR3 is TGTGCCAGCAGTGGCAGCGTCCCCGCCTCTCTAATCGGAAACACCATATATTTT. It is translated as CASSGSVPASLIGNTIYF.

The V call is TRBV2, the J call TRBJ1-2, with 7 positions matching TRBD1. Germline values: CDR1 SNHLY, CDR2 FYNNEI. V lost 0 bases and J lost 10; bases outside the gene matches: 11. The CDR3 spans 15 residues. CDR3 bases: TGTGCCAGCAGTGAAGCCCGGAGGCACCAGGGGGTCTACACCTTC. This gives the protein CASSEARRHQGVYTF.

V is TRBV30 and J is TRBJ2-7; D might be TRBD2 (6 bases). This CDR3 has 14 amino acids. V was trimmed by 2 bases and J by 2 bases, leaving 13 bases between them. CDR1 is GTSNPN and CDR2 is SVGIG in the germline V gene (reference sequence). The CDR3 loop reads CAWSFGGRPYEQYF. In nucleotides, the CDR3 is TGTGCCTGGAGTTTCGGGGGTAGGCCCTACGAGCAGTACTTC.

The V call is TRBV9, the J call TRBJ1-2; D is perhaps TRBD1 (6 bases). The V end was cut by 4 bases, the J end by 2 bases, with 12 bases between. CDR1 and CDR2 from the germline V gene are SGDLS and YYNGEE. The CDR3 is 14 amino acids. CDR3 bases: TGTGCCAGCAGCAGGGATCAGGGGAACTATGGCTACACCTTC. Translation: CASSRDQGNYGYTF.

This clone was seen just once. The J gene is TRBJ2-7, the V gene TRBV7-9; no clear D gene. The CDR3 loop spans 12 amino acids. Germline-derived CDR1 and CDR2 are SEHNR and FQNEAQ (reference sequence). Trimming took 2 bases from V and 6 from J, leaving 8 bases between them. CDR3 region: CASSLSRLEQYF. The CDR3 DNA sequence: TGTGCCAGCAGCTTATCCAGGCTCGAGCAGTACTTC.

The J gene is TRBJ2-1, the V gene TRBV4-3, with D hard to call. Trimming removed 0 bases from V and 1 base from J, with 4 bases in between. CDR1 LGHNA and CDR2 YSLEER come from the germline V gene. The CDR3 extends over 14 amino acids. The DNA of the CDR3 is TGCGCCAGCAGCCAAGAACTTTCCTACAATGAGCAGTTCTTC. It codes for CASSQELSYNEQFF.

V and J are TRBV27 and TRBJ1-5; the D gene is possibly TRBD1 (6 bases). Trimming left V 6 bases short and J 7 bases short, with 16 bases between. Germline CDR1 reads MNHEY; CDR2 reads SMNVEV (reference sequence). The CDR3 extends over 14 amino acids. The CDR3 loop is CASRLQGQGQPQHF. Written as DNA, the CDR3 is TGTGCCAGCAGGCTACAGGGCCAGGGGCAGCCCCAGCATTTT.

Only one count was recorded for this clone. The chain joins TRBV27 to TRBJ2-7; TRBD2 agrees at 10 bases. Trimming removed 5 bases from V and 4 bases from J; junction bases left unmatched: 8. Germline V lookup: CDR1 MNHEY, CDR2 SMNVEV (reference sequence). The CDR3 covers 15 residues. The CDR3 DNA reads TGTGCCAGCAGTCCGTATAGCGGGAGGATTTACGAGCAGTACTTC. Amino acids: CASSPYSGRIYEQYF.

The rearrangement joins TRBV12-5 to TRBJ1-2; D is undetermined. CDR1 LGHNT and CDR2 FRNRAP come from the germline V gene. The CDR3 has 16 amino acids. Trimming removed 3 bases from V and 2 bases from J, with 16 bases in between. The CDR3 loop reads CASGFFLNPRNYGYTF. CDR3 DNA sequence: TGTGCTAGTGGTTTCTTCCTCAACCCGAGGAACTATGGCTACACCTTC. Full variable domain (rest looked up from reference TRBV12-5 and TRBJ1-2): DARVTQTPRHKVTEMGQEVTMRCQPILGHNTVFWYRQTMMQGLELLAYFRNRAPLDDSGMPKDRFSAEMPDATLATLKIQPSEPRDSAVYFCASGFFLNPRNYGYTFGSGTRLTVV.

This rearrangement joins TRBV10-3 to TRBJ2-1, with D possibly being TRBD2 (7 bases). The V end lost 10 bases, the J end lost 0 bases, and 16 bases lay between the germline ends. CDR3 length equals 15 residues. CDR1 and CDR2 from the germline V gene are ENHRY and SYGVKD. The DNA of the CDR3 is TGTGCCACACGAACGGGGGGCAGCTCCTACAATGAGCAGTTCTTC. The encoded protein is CATRTGGSSYNEQFF.

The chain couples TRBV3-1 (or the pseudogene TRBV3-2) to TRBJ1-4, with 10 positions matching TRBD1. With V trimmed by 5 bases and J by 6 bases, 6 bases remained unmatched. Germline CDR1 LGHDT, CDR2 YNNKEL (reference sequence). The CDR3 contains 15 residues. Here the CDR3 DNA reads TGTGCCAGCAGCTTACGACAGGGGGCCTATGAAAAACTGTTTTTT. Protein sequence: CASSLRQGAYEKLFF.

The CDR3 loop reads CASSDRGYGYTF. The CDR3 nucleotides read TGTGCCAGCTCGGACAGGGGGTATGGCTACACCTTC. The chain carries TRBV9 and TRBJ1-2; 10 nucleotides match TRBD1. Germline V CDR1 and CDR2: SGDLS, YYNGEE. The CDR3 runs to 12 residues. Germline trimming cut 7 bases from V and 5 bases from J; bases unmatched to any gene: 2. The variable domain in full, completed from reference TRBV9 and TRBJ1-2, reads DSGVTQTPKHLITATGQRVTLRCSPRSGDLSVYWYQQSLDQGLQFLIQYYNGEERAKGNILERFSAQQFPDLHSELNLSSLELGDSALYFCASSDRGYGYTFGSGTRLTVV.

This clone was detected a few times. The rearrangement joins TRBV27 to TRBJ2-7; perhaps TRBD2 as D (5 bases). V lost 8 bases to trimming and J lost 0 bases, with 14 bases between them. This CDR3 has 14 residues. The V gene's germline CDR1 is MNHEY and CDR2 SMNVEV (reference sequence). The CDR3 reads CASRSLGSSYEQYF. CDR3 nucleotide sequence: TGTGCCAGCCGGAGCCTAGGGAGCTCCTACGAGCAGTACTTC.

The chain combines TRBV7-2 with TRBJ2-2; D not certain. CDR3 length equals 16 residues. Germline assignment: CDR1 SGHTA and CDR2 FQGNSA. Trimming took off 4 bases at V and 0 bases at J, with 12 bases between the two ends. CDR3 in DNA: TGTGCCAGCAGCTCCCGACTGAATGCGAACACCGGGGAGCTGTTTTTT. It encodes CASSSRLNANTGELFF.

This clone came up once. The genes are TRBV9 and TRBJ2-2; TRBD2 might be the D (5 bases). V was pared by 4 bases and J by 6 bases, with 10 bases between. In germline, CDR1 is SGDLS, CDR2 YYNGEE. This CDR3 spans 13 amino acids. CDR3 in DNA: TGTGCCAGCAGCCAAGGGAGTGCCGGGGAGCTGTTTTTT. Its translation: CASSQGSAGELFF.

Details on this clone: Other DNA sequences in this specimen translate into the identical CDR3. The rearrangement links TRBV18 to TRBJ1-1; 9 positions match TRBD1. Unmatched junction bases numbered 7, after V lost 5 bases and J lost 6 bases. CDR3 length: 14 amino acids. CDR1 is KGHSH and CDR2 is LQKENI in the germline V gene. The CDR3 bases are TGTGCCAGCTCATCCACAGGGGGCTGGGCTGAAGCTTTCTTT. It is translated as CASSSTGGWAEAFF.

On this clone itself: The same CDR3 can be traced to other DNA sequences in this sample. The CDR3 spells CSVGQANTEAFF. CDR3 bases: TGCAGCGTTGGGCAGGCGAACACTGAAGCTTTCTTT. This rearrangement joins TRBV29-1 to TRBJ1-1, with D uncertain. CDR1 is SQVTM, CDR2 ANQGSEA, per germline. The CDR3 runs to 12 residues. V was shortened by 4 bases and J by 1 base, with 7 bases between the two germline ends.

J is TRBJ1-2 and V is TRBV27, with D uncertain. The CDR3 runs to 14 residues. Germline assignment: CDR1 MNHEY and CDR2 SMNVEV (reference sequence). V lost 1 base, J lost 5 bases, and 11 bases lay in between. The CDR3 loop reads CASSLYSLQYGYTF. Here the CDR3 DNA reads TGTGCCAGCAGTTTATATTCACTTCAATATGGCTACACCTTC.

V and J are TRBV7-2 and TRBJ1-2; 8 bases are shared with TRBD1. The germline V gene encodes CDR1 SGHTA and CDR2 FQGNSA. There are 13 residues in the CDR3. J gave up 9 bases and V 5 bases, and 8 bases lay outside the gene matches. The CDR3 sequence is CASSGGQADRYTF. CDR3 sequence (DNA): TGTGCCAGCAGCGGGGGACAGGCGGATCGCTACACCTTC.

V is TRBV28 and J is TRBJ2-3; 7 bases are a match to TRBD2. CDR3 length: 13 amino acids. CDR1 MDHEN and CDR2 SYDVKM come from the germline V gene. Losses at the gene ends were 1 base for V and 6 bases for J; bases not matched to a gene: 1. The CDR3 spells CASSLLGGDTQYF. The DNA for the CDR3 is TGTGCCAGCAGTTTATTGGGGGGGGATACGCAGTATTTT. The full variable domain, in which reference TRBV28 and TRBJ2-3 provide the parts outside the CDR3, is DVKVTQSSRYLVKRTGEKVFLECVQDMDHENMFWYRQDPGLGLRLIYFSYDVKMKEKGDIPEGYSVSREKKERFSLILESASTNQTSMYLCASSLLGGDTQYFGPGTRLTVL.

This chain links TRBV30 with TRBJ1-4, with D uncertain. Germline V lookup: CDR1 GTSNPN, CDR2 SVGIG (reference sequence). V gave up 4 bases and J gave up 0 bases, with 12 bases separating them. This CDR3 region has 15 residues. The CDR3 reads CAWTTFGSTNEKLFF. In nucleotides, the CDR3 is TGTGCCTGGACGACCTTCGGGTCAACTAATGAAAAACTGTTTTTT. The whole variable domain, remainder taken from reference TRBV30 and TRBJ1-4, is SQTIHQWPATLVQPVGSPLSLECTVEGTSNPNLYWYRQAAGRGLQLLFYSVGIGQISSEVPQNLSASRPQDRQFILSSKKLLLSDSGFYLCAWTTFGSTNEKLFFGSGTQLSVL.

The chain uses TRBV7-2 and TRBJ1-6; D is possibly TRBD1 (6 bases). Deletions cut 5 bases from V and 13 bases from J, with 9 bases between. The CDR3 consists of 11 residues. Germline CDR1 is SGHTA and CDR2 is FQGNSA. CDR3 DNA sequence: TGTGCCAGCAGCCCAGGGGTCCCCCTCCACTTT. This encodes CASSPGVPLHF. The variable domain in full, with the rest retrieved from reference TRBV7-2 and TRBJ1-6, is GAGVSQSPSNKVTEKGKDVELRCDPISGHTALYWYRQSLGQGLEFLIYFQGNSAPDKSGLPSDRFSAERTGGSVSTLTIQRTQQEDSAVYLCASSPGVPLHFGNGTRLTVT.

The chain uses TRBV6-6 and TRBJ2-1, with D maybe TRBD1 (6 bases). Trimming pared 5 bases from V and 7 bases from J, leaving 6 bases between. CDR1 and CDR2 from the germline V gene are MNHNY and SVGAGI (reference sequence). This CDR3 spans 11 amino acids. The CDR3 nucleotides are TGTGCCAGCAGTGGACAGAATGAGCAGTTCTTC. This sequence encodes CASSGQNEQFF.

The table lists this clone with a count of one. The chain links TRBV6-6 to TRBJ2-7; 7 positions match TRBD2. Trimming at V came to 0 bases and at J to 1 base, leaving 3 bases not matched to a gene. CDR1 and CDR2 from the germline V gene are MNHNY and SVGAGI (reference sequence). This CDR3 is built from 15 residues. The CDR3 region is CASSYSEGLSYEQYF. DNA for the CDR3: TGTGCCAGCAGTTACTCGGAGGGACTATCCTACGAGCAGTACTTC.

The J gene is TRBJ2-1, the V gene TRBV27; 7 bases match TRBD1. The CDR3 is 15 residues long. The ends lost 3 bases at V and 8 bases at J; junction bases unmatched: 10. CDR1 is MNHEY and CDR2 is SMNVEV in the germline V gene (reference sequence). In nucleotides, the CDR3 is TGTGCCAGCAGTTTTGTGGCAGGGGGTTTAGATGAGCAGTTCTTC. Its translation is CASSFVAGGLDEQFF.